Listed here is a single T cell receptor beta chain. It has no known antigen specificity. No base-level quality is on record; no much larger clone is a single base apart. The source of the sample is a study of memory CD4+ T cells and cytomegalovirus serostatus (dated by TCRdb to about 2019). Regarding the research as a whole: The 33 healthy Belgian adults in the cohort included 9 who were CMV seropositive and around 25 who were CMV seronegative. CD4+ memory TCRbeta repertoires of a Belgian cohort with known cytomegalovirus serostatus were sequenced in order to replicate a published TCR-based CMV serostatus classifier.

As encoded in the germline V gene, CDR1 is MNHNS while CDR2 is SASEGT. The junction carries 19 bases between V and J, which are trimmed by 3 bases and 5 bases respectively. The CDR3 runs 16 amino acids, cysteine and phenylalanine included. This entry keeps only the CDR3 DNA: 48 bases, framed from base 1. A FACSAria II was used to sort memory CD4+ T cells, defined as single viable CD3+CD4+CD8-CD45RO+ cells. CMV serostatus was determined with a Roche Elecsys assay detecting serum IgG against CMV pp150, pp28, p38 and p52. Once the samples were thawed, total CD4+ T cells were enriched through positive selection using CD4 magnetic microbeads. The samples came from a different study that was designed specifically to examine the CD4+ T cell memory repertoire. Following standard operating procedures, peripheral blood mononuclear cells were isolated and cryopreserved, while serum was kept at -80 degrees C. The staining used CD3-PerCP (BW264/56), CD4-APC (RPA-T4), CD45RO-PE (UCHT1) and CD8-Pacific Orange (3B5) antibodies, and Sytox blue was used to exclude non-viable cells.

Points the paper makes about the study in general: Only CD4+CD45RO+ memory cells were sequenced, in contrast to the original study, in which naive and memory CD4+ and CD8+ populations were covered. CMV serostatus prediction reached a median bootstrapped AUC of about 0.94 with the original framework and just under 0.92 with a US-trained random forest. A median bootstrapped AUC of almost 0.96 with a 95% CI of 0.76-1.00 was achieved on the Belgian cohort by the original-framework classifier. Results were interpreted as suggesting that the CMV-associated TCR signature is largely present in the CD4+ memory repertoire. Of 170 or so previously reported CMV-associated TCRbeta sequences, 55 to 75 appeared in the CD4+ memory repertoires, each in one to five individuals.

Genomic DNA was extracted from sorted cells with the Quick-DNA Microprep Kit. Amplification of TCRbeta DNA was done with the immunoSEQ hsTCRbeta kit, following the protocol from the manufacturer. TCRbeta libraries were sequenced on an Illumina MiSeq instrument. Per the source publication's procedure: Removing out-of-frame sequences left 2,204,828 distinct TCRbeta sequences, an average of roughly 63,000 per individual. Each individual was scored according to the count of fewer than 200 previously reported CMV-associated TCRbeta sequences and the total productive distinct TCRbeta count. A beta-binomial model was reimplemented in Python, and random forests from scikit-learn, run with default parameters, were trained on data from the US cohort. Classifier performance on the Belgian cohort was summarized as median AUC with percentile confidence intervals over 10,000 bootstrap iterations. Sourced from immuneACCESS, this table was stored by TCRdb with only in-frame sequences that have V and J called. A share of the clones is absent; for the studies checked, an unresolved V gene accounts for under half, and the remainder has no known explanation. The DNA gave D and trimming, while V, J and clone size come from that table. In this sample the table shows approximately 61,000 clones, around 80% of which occur a single time. Roughly 0.48% of the sample is held by the ten biggest clonotypes.

The chain was built from TRBV6-1 and TRBJ2-5; possibly the D gene is TRBD1, per 6 matching bases. Material: memory CD4+ T cells from blood. The receptor's source is an adult in good health and CMV-seronegative. Some clones in this sample may be carry-over from other donors' samples. The sequenced DNA: TGTGCCAGCAGTGAGGGTGGACAGATGCGGGTTGAGACCCAGTACTTC. Its protein product is CASSEGGQMRVETQYF.